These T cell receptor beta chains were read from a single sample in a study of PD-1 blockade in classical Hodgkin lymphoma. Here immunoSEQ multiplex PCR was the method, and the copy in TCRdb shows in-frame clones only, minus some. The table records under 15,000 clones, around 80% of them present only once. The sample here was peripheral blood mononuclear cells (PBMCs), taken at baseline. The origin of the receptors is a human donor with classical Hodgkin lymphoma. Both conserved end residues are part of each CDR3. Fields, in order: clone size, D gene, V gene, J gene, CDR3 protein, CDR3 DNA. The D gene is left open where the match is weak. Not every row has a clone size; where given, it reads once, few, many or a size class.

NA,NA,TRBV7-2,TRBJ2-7,CASSYRTSSYEQYF,TGTGCCAGCAGCTACCGAACGAGCTCCTACGAGCAGTACTTC
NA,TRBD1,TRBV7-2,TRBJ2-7,CASSLSRTGGYEQYF,TGTGCCAGCAGCTTGTCGCGGACAGGGGGCTACGAGCAGTACTTC
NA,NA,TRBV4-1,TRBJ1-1,CASSQEILNTEAFF,TGCGCCAGCAGCCAAGAAATCTTGAACACTGAAGCTTTCTTT
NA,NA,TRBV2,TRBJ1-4,CASSDMGAVSEKLFF,TGTGCCAGCAGTGACATGGGGGCAGTCAGTGAAAAACTGTTTTTT
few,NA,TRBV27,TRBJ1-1,CASSLSRPNTEAFF,TGTGCCAGCAGTTTATCCCGCCCGAACACTGAAGCTTTCTTT
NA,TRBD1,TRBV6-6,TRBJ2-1,CASTPSGTGGQSEQFF,TGTGCCAGCACACCTTCCGGGACAGGGGGACAAAGTGAGCAGTTCTTC
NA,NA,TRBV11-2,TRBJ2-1,CASSLRRLLSYNEQFF,TGTGCCAGCAGCTTAAGACGACTGCTCTCCTACAATGAGCAGTTCTTC
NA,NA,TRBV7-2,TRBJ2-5,CASSLGPETQYF,TGTGCCAGCAGCTTAGGGCCAGAGACCCAGTACTTC
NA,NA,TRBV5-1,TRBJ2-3,CASTLGGLDTQYF,TGCGCCAGCACCCTCGGGGGGCTAGATACGCAGTATTTT
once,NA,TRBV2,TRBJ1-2,CASSVARGSGGYTF,TGTGCCAGCAGTGTGGCGCGCGGGTCAGGTGGCTACACCTTC
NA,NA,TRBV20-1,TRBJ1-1,CSARWNTEAFF,TGCAGTGCTAGGTGGAACACTGAAGCTTTCTTT
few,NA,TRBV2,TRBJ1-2,CASLRTPTNYGYTF,TGTGCCAGCTTAAGAACACCGACTAACTATGGCTACACCTTC
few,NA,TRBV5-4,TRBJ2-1,CASSPMLRGGYNEQFF,TGTGCCAGCTCCCCCATGCTTAGGGGCGGGTACAATGAGCAGTTCTTC
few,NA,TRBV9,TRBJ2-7,CASSVGSDYEQYF,TGTGCCAGCAGCGTAGGAAGTGACTACGAGCAGTACTTC
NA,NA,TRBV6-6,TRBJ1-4,CASAGLFEKLFF,TGTGCCAGCGCGGGACTGTTTGAAAAACTGTTTTTT
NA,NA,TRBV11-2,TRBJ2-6,CASSLDAVGVWGANVLTF,TGTGCCAGCAGCCTAGACGCCGTCGGGGTGTGGGGGGCCAACGTCCTGACTTTC
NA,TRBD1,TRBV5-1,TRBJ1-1,CASRPPGGENTEAFF,TGCGCCAGCAGGCCCCCAGGGGGAGAGAACACTGAAGCTTTCTTT
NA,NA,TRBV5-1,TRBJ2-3,CASSSVPGVYTDTQYF,TGCGCCAGCAGCTCAGTGCCGGGGGTCTATACAGATACGCAGTATTTT
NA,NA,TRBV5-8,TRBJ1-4,CASSNRNSANEKLFF,TGTGCCAGCAGCAACAGGAATTCTGCTAATGAAAAACTGTTTTTT
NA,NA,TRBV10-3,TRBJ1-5,CATQEGRQNQPQHF,TGTGCCACTCAAGAGGGACGGCAAAATCAGCCCCAGCATTTT
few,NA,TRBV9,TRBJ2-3,CASSVAGRGPDTQYF,TGTGCCAGCAGCGTAGCCGGGCGGGGGCCAGATACGCAGTATTTT
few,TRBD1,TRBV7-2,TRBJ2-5,CASSFQGENRETQYF,TGTGCCAGCAGCTTCCAGGGGGAAAATCGGGAGACCCAGTACTTC
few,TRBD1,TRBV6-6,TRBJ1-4,CASSGQGGEKLFF,TGTGCCAGCAGTGGGCAGGGGGGAGAAAAACTGTTTTTT
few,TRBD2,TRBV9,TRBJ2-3,CASSPQSGTSGRLFTDTQYF,TGTGCCAGCAGCCCACAATCCGGGACTAGCGGGCGCCTATTCACAGATACGCAGTATTTT
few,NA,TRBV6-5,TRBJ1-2,CASSYGGPRGYTF,TGTGCCAGCAGTTACGGGGGTCCTCGGGGCTACACCTTC
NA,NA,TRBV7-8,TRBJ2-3,CASSLLVFTDTQYF,TGTGCCAGCAGCTTATTGGTCTTTACAGATACGCAGTATTTT
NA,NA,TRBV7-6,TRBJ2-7,CASSLGSGTYEQYF,TGTGCCAGCAGCTTAGGGTCGGGGACCTACGAGCAGTACTTC
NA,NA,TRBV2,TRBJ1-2,CASHAMGGGFYGYTF,TGTGCCAGCCATGCCATGGGGGGTGGGTTCTATGGCTACACCTTC
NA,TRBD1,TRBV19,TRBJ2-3,CASSIGQGATDTQYF,TGTGCCAGTAGTATCGGGCAGGGGGCCACAGATACGCAGTATTTT
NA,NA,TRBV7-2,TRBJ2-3,CASSQVVAQYF,TGTGCCAGCAGCCAGGTGGTTGCGCAGTATTTT